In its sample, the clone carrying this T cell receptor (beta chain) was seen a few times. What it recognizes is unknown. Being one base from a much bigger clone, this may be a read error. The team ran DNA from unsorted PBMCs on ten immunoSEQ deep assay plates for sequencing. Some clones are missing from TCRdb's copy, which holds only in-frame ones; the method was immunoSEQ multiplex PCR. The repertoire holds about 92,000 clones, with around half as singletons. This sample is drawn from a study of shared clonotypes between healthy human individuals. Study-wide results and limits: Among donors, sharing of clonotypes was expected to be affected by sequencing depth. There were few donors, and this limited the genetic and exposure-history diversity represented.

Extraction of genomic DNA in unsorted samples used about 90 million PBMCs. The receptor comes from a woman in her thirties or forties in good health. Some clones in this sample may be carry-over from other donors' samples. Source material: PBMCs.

CDR3 coding DNA: TGTGCCTGGAGTATGGGGGAGATGAACACTGAAGCTTTCTTT. This sequence encodes CAWSMGEMNTEAFF. This chain connects TRBV30 to TRBJ1-1; D perhaps matches TRBD1 (5 bases). The CDR3 has 14 amino acids. Trimming removed 2 bases at V and 0 bases at J, with 10 bases between. Germline V gives CDR1 GTSNPN, CDR2 SVGIG (reference sequence).